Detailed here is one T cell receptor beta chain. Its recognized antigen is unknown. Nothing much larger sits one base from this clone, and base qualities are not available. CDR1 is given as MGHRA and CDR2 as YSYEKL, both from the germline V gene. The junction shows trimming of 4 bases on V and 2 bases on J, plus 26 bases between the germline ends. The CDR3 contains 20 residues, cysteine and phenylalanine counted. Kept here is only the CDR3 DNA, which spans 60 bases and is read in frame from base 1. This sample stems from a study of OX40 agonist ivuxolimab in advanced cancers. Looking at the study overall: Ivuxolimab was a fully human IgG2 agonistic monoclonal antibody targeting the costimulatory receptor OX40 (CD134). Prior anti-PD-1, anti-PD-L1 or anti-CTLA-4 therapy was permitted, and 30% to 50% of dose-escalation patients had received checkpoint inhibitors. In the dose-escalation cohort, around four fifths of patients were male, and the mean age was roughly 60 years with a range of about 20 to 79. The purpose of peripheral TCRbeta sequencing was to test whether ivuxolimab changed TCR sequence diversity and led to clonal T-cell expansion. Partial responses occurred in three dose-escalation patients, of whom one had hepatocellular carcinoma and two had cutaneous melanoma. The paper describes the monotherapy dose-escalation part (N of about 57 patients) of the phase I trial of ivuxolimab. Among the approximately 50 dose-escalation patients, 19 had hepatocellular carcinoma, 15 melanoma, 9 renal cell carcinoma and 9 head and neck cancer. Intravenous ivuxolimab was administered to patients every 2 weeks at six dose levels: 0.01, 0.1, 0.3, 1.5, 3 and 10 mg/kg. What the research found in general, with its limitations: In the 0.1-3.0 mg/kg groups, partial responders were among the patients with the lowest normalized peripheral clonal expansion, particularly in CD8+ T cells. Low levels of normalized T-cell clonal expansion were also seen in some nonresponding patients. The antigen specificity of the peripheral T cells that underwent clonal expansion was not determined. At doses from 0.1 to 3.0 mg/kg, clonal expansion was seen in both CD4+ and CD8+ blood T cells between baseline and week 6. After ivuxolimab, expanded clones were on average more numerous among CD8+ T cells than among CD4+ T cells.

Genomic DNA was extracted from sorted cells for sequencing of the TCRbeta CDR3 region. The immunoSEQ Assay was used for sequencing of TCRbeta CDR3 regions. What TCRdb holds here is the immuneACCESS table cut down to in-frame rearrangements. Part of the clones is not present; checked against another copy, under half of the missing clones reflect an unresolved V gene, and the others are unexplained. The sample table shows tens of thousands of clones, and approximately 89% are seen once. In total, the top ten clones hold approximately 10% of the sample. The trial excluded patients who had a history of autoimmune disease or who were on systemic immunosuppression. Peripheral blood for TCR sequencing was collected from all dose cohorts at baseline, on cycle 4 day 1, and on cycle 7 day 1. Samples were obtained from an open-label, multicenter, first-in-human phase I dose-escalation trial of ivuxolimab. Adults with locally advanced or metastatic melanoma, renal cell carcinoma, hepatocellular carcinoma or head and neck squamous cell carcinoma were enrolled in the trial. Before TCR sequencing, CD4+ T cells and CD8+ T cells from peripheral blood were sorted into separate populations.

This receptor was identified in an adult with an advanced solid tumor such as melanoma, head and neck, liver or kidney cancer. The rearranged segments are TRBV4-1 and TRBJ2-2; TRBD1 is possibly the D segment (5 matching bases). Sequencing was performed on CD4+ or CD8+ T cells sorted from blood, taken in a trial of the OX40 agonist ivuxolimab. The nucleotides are TGCGCCAGCAGCCGACGACAGACCAGCATTTCAGGCACAAACACCGGGGAGCTGTTTTTT. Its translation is CASSRRQTSISGTNTGELFF.